A single sample gave rise to the 8 T cell receptor beta chains below, sequenced in a study of vaccination effects on CD4 cells after COVID-19. For these TCRs, the target antigens are not known. CD4+ T cells specific for antigen were expanded with viral peptide pools by the ViraFEST assay before sequencing. Once cultured for roughly ten days, the cells underwent separation to obtain CD4+ T cells. The person had a PCR-confirmed SARS-CoV-2 infection during March to December 2020. The protocol was immunoSEQ multiplex PCR, while the TCRdb copy is restricted to in-frame clones and leaves out a portion. Among tens of thousands of clones, just over 70% were seen once, and the ten largest hold approximately 30%. This material consisted of CD4+ T cells from PBMCs cultured with a peptide pool, taken before COVID-19 vaccination. The source is a human donor who had a prior SARS-CoV-2 infection.

The chain links TRBV18 to TRBJ1-6; D is unclear. CDR1 KGHSH and CDR2 LQKENI come from the germline V gene. This CDR3 region has 17 residues. The germline V and J ends were trimmed by 2 bases and 9 bases, with 20 bases remaining between them. The CDR3 nucleotides read TGTGCCAGCTCACCATGGGAGCAGGCGACTGCGTTTTCACCCCTCCACTTT. As protein: CASSPWEQATAFSPLHF. The entire variable domain, with the rest obtained from reference TRBV18 and TRBJ1-6, is as follows: NAGVMQNPRHLVRRRGQEARLRCSPMKGHSHVYWYRQLPEEGLKFMVYLQKENIIDESGMPKERFSAEFPKEGPSILRIQQVVRGDSAAYFCASSPWEQATAFSPLHFGNGTRLTVT.

This chain connects TRBV18 to TRBJ2-7; the match to TRBD1 covers 8 bases. The CDR3 contains 14 residues. Germline V CDR1 and CDR2: KGHSH, LQKENI. With 2 bases clipped from V and 5 bases from J, the junction kept 5 bases outside the gene matches. CDR3 DNA: TGTGCCAGCTCACCAACGACAGGGGTCCACGAGCAGTACTTC. It yields the protein CASSPTTGVHEQYF.

The rearrangement joins TRBV11-1 to TRBJ1-6; no clear D. The CDR3 runs to 15 residues. V lost 2 bases and J lost 7, with 12 bases in between. Germline V gene data show CDR1 as SGHAT and CDR2 as FQDESV (reference sequence). DNA of the CDR3: TGTGCCAGCAGCTTAAACTGGGGTCTAAATTCACCCCTCCACTTT. Its protein product is CASSLNWGLNSPLHF.

The chain uses TRBV6-1 and TRBJ2-7; 8 bases match TRBD1. CDR1 and CDR2 (germline): MNHNS, SASEGT. The CDR3 spans 17 residues. The trim removed 3 bases at V and 3 bases at J, leaving 13 bases unmatched. The CDR3 bases are TGTGCCAGCAGTGATCTTGGCAGGGGGCCGCTACGCTACGAGCAGTACTTC. Amino acid sequence: CASSDLGRGPLRYEQYF.

The chain combines TRBV19 with TRBJ1-5; TRBD1 might be the D (6 bases). V lost 6 bases and J 0 bases, leaving 15 bases between the germline ends. Germline CDR1 is LNHDA and CDR2 is SQIVND (reference sequence). The CDR3 is 16 residues long. DNA of the CDR3: TGTGCCAGTAGCCGAGACAGGCCCTATAGCAATCAGCCCCAGCATTTT. Its translation is CASSRDRPYSNQPQHF.

The chain employs TRBV6-5 and TRBJ2-3, with TRBD1 matching 9 bases. V gave up 6 bases and J gave up 1 base; unmatched junction bases: 2. The CDR3 totals 14 residues. CDR1 and CDR2 from the germline V gene are MNHEY and SVGAGI. The CDR3 DNA reads as TGTGCCAGCAGAAGGGACAGGGGCACAGATACGCAGTATTTT. It encodes CASRRDRGTDTQYF.

The CDR3 region is CASSQAGSRREAFF. CDR3 in DNA: TGCGCCAGCAGCCAAGCGGGATCTCGACGTGAAGCTTTCTTT. The rearrangement links TRBV4-1 to TRBJ1-1; D uncertain. Germline CDR1 reads MGHRA; CDR2 reads YSYEKL. The CDR3 spans 14 residues. V gave up 1 base and J gave up 7 bases, with 13 bases separating them.

The V and J genes are TRBV18 and TRBJ2-7, with TRBD2 matching over 7 bases. The junction had 11 bases not matched to a gene; V was cut back by 3 bases and J by 3 bases. The CDR3 is 16 amino acids. In germline, CDR1 is KGHSH, CDR2 LQKENI. The CDR3 sequence is CASSPILAGLLYEQYF. The DNA of the CDR3 is TGTGCCAGCTCACCCATCTTAGCGGGCCTTCTCTACGAGCAGTACTTC.